What follows are 15 T cell receptor beta chains derived from one specimen sequenced in a study of regulatory T cells in long-lasting Graves disease. In building TCR beta libraries, iRepertoire HTBI primers were used together with Arm-PCR of CDR3 regions. Each CDR3 protein is one row after TCRdb ran MiXCR on the multiplex PCR reads. The sample carries fewer than 550,000 distinct CDR3 sequences, 15% to 20% recorded once. Time point given: newly diagnosed GD, antithyroid drugs for less than 3 months. PBMC-extracted RNA yielded the TCR library. The same specimen was also included in a second study, on T cells in Graves' hyperthyroidism and ophthalmopathy.

The starting material was peripheral blood mononuclear cells (PBMCs), obtained at new diagnosis, from a patient treated with antithyroid drugs. The receptors come from a woman aged 35-65 years with Graves disease.

This clonotype was detected a few times. V usage is TRBV6-5 and J usage is TRBJ1-2; D is possibly TRBD1 (5 bases). Trimming pared 2 bases from V and 5 bases from J, leaving 12 bases between. CDR3 size: 14 residues. Germline V CDR1 and CDR2: MNHEY, SVGAGI. This CDR3 reads CASSYAGYRYGYTF. The CDR3 DNA follows: TGTGCCAGCAGTTACGCAGGGTATAGGTATGGCTACACCTTC.

The gene calls are TRBV6-1 and TRBJ2-1, with 7 bases fitting TRBD1. V was clipped by 5 bases and J by 5 bases; unmatched bases: 6. The CDR3 has 14 amino acids. Germline CDR1 MNHNS, CDR2 SASEGT. CDR3 DNA sequence: TGTGCCAGCAGTAGCCCGACAGGGAACAATGAGCAGTTCTTC. Translated: CASSSPTGNNEQFF.

The chain is built from TRBV27 and TRBJ2-1, with D unclear. Trimming stripped 5 bases from V and 8 bases from J, with 1 base between. This CDR3 comprises 9 residues. CDR1 and CDR2 from the germline V gene are MNHEY and SMNVEV (reference sequence). The CDR3 DNA reads as TGTGCCAGCAGTGATGAGCAGTTCTTC. This codes for CASSDEQFF.

This clonotype has only a few counts. The genes are TRBV29-1 and TRBJ1-1; D gene uncertain. Germline V gene data show CDR1 as SQVTM and CDR2 as ANQGSEA. Trimming removed 5 bases from V and 0 bases from J, with 10 bases in between. The CDR3 loop spans 13 amino acids. CDR3 loop: CSVFGRMNTEAFF. The CDR3 nucleotides are TGCAGCGTTTTCGGACGGATGAACACTGAAGCTTTCTTT.

This clonotype was seen repeatedly, ten times or more. The J gene is TRBJ1-2, the V gene TRBV20-1; D perhaps matches TRBD1 (6 bases). The CDR3 is 14 amino acids. The germline CDR1 and CDR2 sequences are DFQATT and SNEGSKA (reference sequence). Trimming took off 6 bases at V and 1 base at J, with 15 bases between the two ends. The CDR3, as DNA: TGCAGTGCCATGGCAGGGGATAGTAACTATGGCTACACCTTC. Residues: CSAMAGDSNYGYTF.

Many counts were recorded for this clonotype. The chain couples TRBV4-2 to TRBJ2-1; the match to TRBD2 covers 10 bases. V trimming: 0 bases; J trimming: 4 bases; junction bases outside the gene matches: 3. The CDR3 runs 16 residues. From germline, CDR1 is LGHNA and CDR2 YNFKEQ. The CDR3 nucleotides are TGTGCCAGCAGCCAAGACAGCGGGGGGGGTTACAATGAGCAGTTCTTC. Amino acid sequence: CASSQDSGGGYNEQFF.

The chain is built from TRBV12-3 or TRBV12-4 and TRBJ2-2; D might be TRBD1 or TRBD2, each matching 6 bases. CDR3 length equals 14 residues. The V end lost 7 bases, the J end lost 5 bases, and 14 bases lay between the germline ends. CDR3 region: CASNGGGNTGELFF. CDR3 bases: TGTGCCAGCAACGGAGGGGGGAATACCGGGGAGCTGTTTTTT.

The table lists this clonotype with many counts. CDR3 amino acids: CASSPTGDRVGQPQHF. The CDR3 DNA sequence: TGTGCCAGCAGCCCTACGGGGGACAGGGTGGGACAGCCCCAGCATTTT. V is TRBV7-8 and J is TRBJ1-5, with 9 bases matching TRBD1. CDR3 length: 16 amino acids. Germline-derived CDR1 and CDR2 are SGHVS and FQNEAQ. Unmatched junction bases numbered 12, after V lost 5 bases and J lost 7 bases.

This clonotype was seen only a few times. The chain joins TRBV29-1 to TRBJ2-7; D might be TRBD2 (6 bases). Germline-derived CDR1 and CDR2 are SQVTM and ANQGSEA. The CDR3 loop spans 18 amino acids. Trimming took 3 bases from V and 4 from J, leaving 28 bases between them. The CDR3 bases are TGCAGCGTTGATGGAGGAGGGCAGGAGGGACTCGAGCATTACGAGCAGTACTTC. Encoded protein: CSVDGGGQEGLEHYEQYF.

This chain links TRBV9 with TRBJ2-1; unclear D gene. This CDR3 has 13 residues. The germline V gene has CDR1 SGDLS and CDR2 YYNGEE. V lost 0 bases to trimming and J lost 4 bases, with 5 bases between them. For the CDR3, the DNA is TGTGCCAGCAGCGTAGCTCGGTACAATGAGCAGTTCTTC. Its translation is CASSVARYNEQFF. Full variable domain (remainder filled in from reference TRBV9 and TRBJ2-1): DSGVTQTPKHLITATGQRVTLRCSPRSGDLSVYWYQQSLDQGLQFLIQYYNGEERAKGNILERFSAQQFPDLHSELNLSSLELGDSALYFCASSVARYNEQFFGPGTRLTVL.

This clonotype has a handful of counts. The chain uses TRBV6-1 and TRBJ2-2; 7 bases fit TRBD1. Per the germline V gene, CDR1 is MNHNS and CDR2 is SASEGT. V was clipped by 4 bases and J by 5 bases; unmatched bases: 13. CDR3 size: 17 residues. Here the CDR3 DNA reads TGTGCCAGCAGTGGGGGACATAGGGGGCTTATTACCGGGGAGCTGTTTTTT. Translating it yields CASSGGHRGLITGELFF.

This clonotype was recorded at least ten times. V usage is TRBV20-1 and J usage is TRBJ2-3; 7 nucleotides align to TRBD2. The CDR3 is 13 amino acids. Germline V gene data show CDR1 as DFQATT and CDR2 as SNEGSKA (reference sequence). V shed 5 bases and J 1 base; nucleotides not matched to a gene: 3. This CDR3 is CSAPRGGTDTQYF. For the CDR3, the DNA is TGCAGTGCTCCCCGGGGGGGCACAGATACGCAGTATTTT.

This clonotype turned up a few times. The V and J genes are TRBV6-1 and TRBJ2-3; D tentatively reads TRBD1 or TRBD2 (7 bases each). The germline CDR1 and CDR2 sequences are MNHNS and SASEGT. The CDR3 runs to 15 residues. The germline V and J ends were trimmed by 6 bases and 2 bases, with 15 bases remaining between them. The CDR3 DNA reads as TGTGCCAGCAGCCATCAGGGGGGGACCACAGATACGCAGTATTTT. This gives the protein CASSHQGGTTDTQYF.

The chain uses TRBV9 and TRBJ2-7, with a possible D match to TRBD2 (6 bases). The CDR3 loop spans 14 amino acids. V was cut by 0 bases and J by 4 bases, with 11 bases left in between. Germline CDR1 is SGDLS and CDR2 is YYNGEE. CDR3 sequence: CASSVGDLKYEQYF. For the CDR3, the DNA is TGTGCCAGCAGCGTAGGGGACTTAAAATACGAGCAGTACTTC.

V is TRBV3-1 and J is TRBJ1-1, with D possibly being TRBD1 (6 bases). This CDR3 is 13 amino acids long. Germline V gives CDR1 LGHDT, CDR2 YNNKEL (reference sequence). The V end was cut by 3 bases, the J end by 7 bases, with 12 bases between. The CDR3 sequence is CASSQGGGSEAFF. The DNA for the CDR3 is TGTGCCAGCAGCCAGGGAGGGGGGAGTGAAGCTTTCTTT.